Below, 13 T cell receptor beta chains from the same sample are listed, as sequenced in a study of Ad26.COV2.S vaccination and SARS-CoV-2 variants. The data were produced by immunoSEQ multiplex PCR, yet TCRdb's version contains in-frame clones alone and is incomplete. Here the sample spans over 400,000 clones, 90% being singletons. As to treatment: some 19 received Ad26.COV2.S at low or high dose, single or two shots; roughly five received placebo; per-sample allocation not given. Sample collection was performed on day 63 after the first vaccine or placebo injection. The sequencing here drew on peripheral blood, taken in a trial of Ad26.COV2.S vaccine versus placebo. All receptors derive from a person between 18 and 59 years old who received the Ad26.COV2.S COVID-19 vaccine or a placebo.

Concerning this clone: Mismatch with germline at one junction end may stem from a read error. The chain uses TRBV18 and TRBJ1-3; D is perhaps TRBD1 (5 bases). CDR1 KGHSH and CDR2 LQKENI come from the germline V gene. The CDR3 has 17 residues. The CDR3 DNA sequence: TGTGCCAGCTCACCGACAGCCGACGAGAGCTCTGGAAGCACCATATATTTT. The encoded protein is CASSPTADESSGSTIYF.

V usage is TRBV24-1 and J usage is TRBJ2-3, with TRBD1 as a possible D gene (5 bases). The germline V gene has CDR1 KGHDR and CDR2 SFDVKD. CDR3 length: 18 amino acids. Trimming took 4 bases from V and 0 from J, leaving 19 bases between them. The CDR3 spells CATSDHQRRVVSTDTQYF. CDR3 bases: TGTGCCACCAGTGACCACCAACGCAGGGTGGTGAGCACAGATACGCAGTATTTT.

DNA for the CDR3: TGTGCCAGCAGTTTATATGGGACAGGGACTGAAAAACTGTTTTTT. Amino acid sequence: CASSLYGTGTEKLFF. J is TRBJ1-4 and V is TRBV28, with 9 nucleotides matching TRBD1. CDR1 is MDHEN and CDR2 is SYDVKM in the germline V gene. The CDR3 loop spans 15 amino acids. J gave up 7 bases and V 1 base, and 4 bases lay outside the gene matches.

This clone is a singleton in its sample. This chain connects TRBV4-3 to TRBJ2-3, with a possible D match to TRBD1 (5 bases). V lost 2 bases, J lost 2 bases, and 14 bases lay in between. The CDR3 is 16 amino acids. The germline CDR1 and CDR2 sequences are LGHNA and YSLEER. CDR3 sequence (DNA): TGCGCCAGCAGCCAATCCTCGGACATTCACACAGATACGCAGTATTTT. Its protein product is CASSQSSDIHTDTQYF.

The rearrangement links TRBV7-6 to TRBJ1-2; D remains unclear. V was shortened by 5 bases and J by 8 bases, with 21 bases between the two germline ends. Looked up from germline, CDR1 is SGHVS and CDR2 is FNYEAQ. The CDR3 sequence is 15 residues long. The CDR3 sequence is CASSPSPGPREGYTF. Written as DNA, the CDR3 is TGTGCCAGCAGCCCGAGCCCTGGACCTCGGGAGGGCTACACCTTC.

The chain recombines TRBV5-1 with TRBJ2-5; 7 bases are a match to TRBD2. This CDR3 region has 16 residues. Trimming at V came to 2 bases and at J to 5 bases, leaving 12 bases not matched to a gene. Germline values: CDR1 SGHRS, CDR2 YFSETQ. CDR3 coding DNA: TGCGCCAGCAGCTTAACAAAACCGGGACTAAGTGAGACCCAGTACTTC. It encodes CASSLTKPGLSETQYF.

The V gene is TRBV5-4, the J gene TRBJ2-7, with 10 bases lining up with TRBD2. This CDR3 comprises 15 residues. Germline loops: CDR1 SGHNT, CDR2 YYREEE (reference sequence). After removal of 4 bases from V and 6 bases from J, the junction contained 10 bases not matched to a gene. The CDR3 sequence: CASSPSSGRASEQYF. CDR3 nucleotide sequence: TGTGCCAGCAGCCCATCAAGCGGGAGGGCCAGCGAGCAGTACTTC.

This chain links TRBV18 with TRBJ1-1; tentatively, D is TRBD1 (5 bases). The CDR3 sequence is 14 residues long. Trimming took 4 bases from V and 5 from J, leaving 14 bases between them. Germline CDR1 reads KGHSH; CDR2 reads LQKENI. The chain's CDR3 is CASSLGPPSTEAFF. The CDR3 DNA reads TGTGCCAGCTCACTGGGACCTCCGAGTACTGAAGCTTTCTTT.

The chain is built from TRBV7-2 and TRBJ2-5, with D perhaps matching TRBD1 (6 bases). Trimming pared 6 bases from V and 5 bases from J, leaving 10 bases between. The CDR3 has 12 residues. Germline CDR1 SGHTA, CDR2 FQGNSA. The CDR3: CASSSGVETQYF. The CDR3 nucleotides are TGTGCCAGCAGTTCAGGGGTGGAGACCCAGTACTTC.

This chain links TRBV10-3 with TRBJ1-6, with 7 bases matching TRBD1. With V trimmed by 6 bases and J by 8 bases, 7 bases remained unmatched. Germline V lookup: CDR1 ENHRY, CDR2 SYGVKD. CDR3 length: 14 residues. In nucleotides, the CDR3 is TGTGCCATCAGCCGGGACAGATGGGATTCACCCCTCCACTTT. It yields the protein CAISRDRWDSPLHF.

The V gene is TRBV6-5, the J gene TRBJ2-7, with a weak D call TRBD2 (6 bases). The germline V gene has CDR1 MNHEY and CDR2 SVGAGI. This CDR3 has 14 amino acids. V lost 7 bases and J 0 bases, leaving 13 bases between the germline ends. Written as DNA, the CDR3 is TGTGCCAGCAACGTAGCGGCGGTCTCCTACGAGCAGTACTTC. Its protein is CASNVAAVSYEQYF.

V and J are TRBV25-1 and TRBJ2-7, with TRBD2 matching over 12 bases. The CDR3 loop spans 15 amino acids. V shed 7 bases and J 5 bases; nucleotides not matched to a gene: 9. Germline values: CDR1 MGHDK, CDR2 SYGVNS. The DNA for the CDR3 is TGTGCCAGCAACCCTGGACTAGCGGGAACCGACGAGCAGTACTTC. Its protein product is CASNPGLAGTDEQYF.

The CDR3 DNA reads as TGTGCCAGCAGCTTTGCTAGCCCCACCTACAATGAGCAGTTCTTC. It codes for CASSFASPTYNEQFF. The genes are TRBV5-5 and TRBJ2-1, with a tentative D call TRBD2 (5 bases). Looked up from germline, CDR1 is SGHKS and CDR2 is YYEKEE (reference sequence). Trimming left V 2 bases short and J 2 bases short, with 11 bases between. This CDR3 contains 15 residues.